The 17 T cell receptor beta chains below come from one sample, sequenced in a study of T-cell reconstitution after alpha-beta-depleted transplantation in children. During its preparation, the TCRbeta library received unique molecular identifiers. MiXCR was run by TCRdb on the PCR reads, yielding one entry per CDR3 protein. The data hold approximately 290,000 distinct CDR3 sequences, with 11% observed a single time. This material consisted of peripheral blood, taken 180 days after TCRalphabeta/CD19-depleted stem cell transplant. These receptors all come from a male patient aged 2 to 10 who had a stem cell transplant for chronic granulomatous disease, so the T cells may come from the graft donor.

V usage is TRBV12-3 or TRBV12-4 and J usage is TRBJ2-4; D perhaps matches TRBD2 (5 bases). This CDR3 comprises 17 residues. Trimming shortened V by 7 bases and J by 3 bases, and 22 bases separated the two germline ends. The CDR3 loop reads CASTPVGREGNKNIQYF. The CDR3 bases are TGTGCCAGCACCCCGGTTGGGAGAGAAGGGAACAAAAACATTCAGTACTTC.

The J gene is TRBJ2-7, the V gene TRBV19; D is ambiguous. Trimming removed 1 base at V and 3 bases at J, with 7 bases between. The CDR3 is 13 residues long. Germline V lookup: CDR1 LNHDA, CDR2 SQIVND (reference sequence). The CDR3 loop is CASSIALVYEQYF. In nucleotides, the CDR3 is TGTGCCAGTAGTATAGCCCTGGTCTACGAGCAGTACTTC. Full variable domain (missing parts from reference TRBV19 and TRBJ2-7): DGGITQSPKYLFRKEGQNVTLSCEQNLNHDAMYWYRQDPGQGLRLIYYSQIVNDFQKGDIAEGYSVSREKKESFPLTVTSAQKNPTAFYLCASSIALVYEQYFGPGTRLTVT.

Ten or more counts support this clonotype. This chain joins TRBV20-1 and TRBJ2-2, with D unresolved. V gave up 0 bases and J gave up 2 bases, with 10 bases separating them. Germline V gives CDR1 DFQATT, CDR2 SNEGSKA (reference sequence). The CDR3 loop spans 15 amino acids. The CDR3 nucleotides read TGCAGTGCTAGAGATGGGATCAGTAACACCGGGGAGCTGTTTTTT. Protein product: CSARDGISNTGELFF.

At least ten counts were recorded for this clonotype. This sequence joins TRBV7-6 and TRBJ2-7, with 7 bases fitting TRBD2. Germline CDR1 SGHVS, CDR2 FNYEAQ. The CDR3 has 15 amino acids. The J segment lost 4 bases and the V segment lost 6 bases, leaving 12 bases of the junction unmatched. This CDR3 reads CASSLAAGAGYEQYF. CDR3 coding DNA: TGTGCCAGCAGTCTAGCCGCGGGAGCCGGGTACGAGCAGTACTTC.

This clonotype occurred many times. The chain joins TRBV7-7 to TRBJ2-5, with a weak D call TRBD2 (5 bases). The germline V gene encodes CDR1 SSHAT and CDR2 FNYEAQ (reference sequence). The CDR3 sequence is 15 residues long. The V gene lost 4 bases and the J gene lost 3 bases, with 15 bases spanning the gap. This CDR3 is CASSSSRWREETQYF. CDR3 nucleotides: TGTGCCAGCAGCTCATCCCGCTGGCGGGAAGAGACCCAGTACTTC.

Many counts were recorded for this clonotype. The chain joins TRBV7-2 to TRBJ2-5; D remains ambiguous. The CDR3 is 11 residues long. The germline gives CDR1 SGHTA, CDR2 FQGNSA. V gave up 4 bases and J gave up 4 bases, with 4 bases separating them. CDR3 sequence reads: CASSSGETQYF. The CDR3 DNA follows: TGTGCCAGCAGCTCTGGAGAGACCCAGTACTTC.

This clonotype was observed at least ten times. The chain combines TRBV10-3 with TRBJ2-5; TRBD2 matches 12 bases. The CDR3 length is 13 residues. The ends lost 9 bases at V and 3 bases at J; junction bases unmatched: 2. Germline assignment: CDR1 ENHRY and CDR2 SYGVKD. The CDR3 bases are TGTGCCATAGGACTAGCGGGAAAAGAGACCCAGTACTTC. The encoded protein is CAIGLAGKETQYF.

This clonotype was picked up a small number of times. The V call is TRBV7-6, the J call TRBJ2-4, with D perhaps assigned TRBD1 or TRBD2 (5 bases each). The V gene lost 2 bases and the J gene lost 1 base, with 15 bases spanning the gap. Germline loops: CDR1 SGHVS, CDR2 FNYEAQ. The CDR3 contains 17 residues. CDR3 loop: CASSLTEGPIAKNIQYF. The CDR3 coding sequence is TGTGCCAGCAGCTTAACAGAGGGGCCTATTGCCAAAAACATTCAGTACTTC.

In this sample, this clonotype turned up many times. The chain employs TRBV5-4 and TRBJ1-1, with D perhaps matching TRBD1 (6 bases). From germline, CDR1 is SGHNT and CDR2 YYREEE (reference sequence). This CDR3 is 17 amino acids long. Trimming took off 0 bases at V and 0 bases at J, with 15 bases between the two ends. The CDR3 sequence: CASSLGLGRQVNTEAFF. In DNA form, the CDR3 reads TGTGCCAGCAGCTTGGGGTTAGGCAGACAGGTGAACACTGAAGCTTTCTTT.

This clonotype was recorded at least ten times. This rearrangement joins TRBV5-1 to TRBJ2-7; D is undetermined. Trimming cost V 3 bases and J 3 bases, with 13 bases left between them. The CDR3 extends over 14 amino acids. Germline V lookup: CDR1 SGHRS, CDR2 YFSETQ. This CDR3 is CASSWWAGRYEQYF. CDR3 bases: TGCGCCAGCAGCTGGTGGGCAGGCCGCTACGAGCAGTACTTC.

This clonotype was counted ten times or more. The chain links TRBV18 to TRBJ2-7; D gene unclear. CDR1 KGHSH and CDR2 LQKENI come from the germline V gene. V lost 3 bases to trimming and J lost 6 bases, with 12 bases between them. The CDR3 sequence is 13 residues long. The CDR3 loop is CASSPSSHSEQYF. The CDR3 bases are TGTGCCAGCTCACCCTCAAGTCACTCCGAGCAGTACTTC.

This clonotype was seen at least ten times. The CDR3 DNA reads as TGTGCCAGCAGCTTAGCAGGTTTTAATTCACCCCTCCACTTT. It yields the protein CASSLAGFNSPLHF. The chain uses TRBV7-9 and TRBJ1-6; D call uncertain. There are 14 residues in the CDR3. V was cut by 0 bases and J by 6 bases, with 6 bases left in between. Germline V gene lookup returns CDR1 SEHNR and CDR2 FQNEAQ (reference sequence).

Many counts were recorded for this clonotype. At one end the junction does not follow the germline gene, possibly because of a read error. V and J are TRBV27 and TRBJ2-3; D gene uncertain. Germline CDR1 is MNHEY and CDR2 is SMNVEV (reference sequence). CDR3 length equals 11 residues. CDR3 in amino acids: CASSLYDTQYF. The CDR3 nucleotides are TGTGCCAGCAGTTTATACGATACACAGTATTTT.

This clonotype was seen many times. This sequence joins TRBV20-1 and TRBJ2-7, with D perhaps matching TRBD2 (6 bases). V was trimmed by 3 bases and J by 5 bases, leaving 14 bases between them. The CDR3 covers 13 residues. CDR1 and CDR2 from the germline V gene are DFQATT and SNEGSKA (reference sequence). CDR3 protein: CSASRGGGDEQYF. The CDR3 nucleotides are TGCAGTGCTAGCCGGGGAGGAGGAGACGAGCAGTACTTC.

There are many counts of this clonotype. J is TRBJ2-1 and V is TRBV19, with a possible D match to TRBD2 (5 bases). V was shortened by 4 bases and J by 10 bases, with 8 bases between the two germline ends. The CDR3 loop spans 11 amino acids. Germline lookup yields CDR1 LNHDA and CDR2 SQIVND (reference sequence). This CDR3 is CASSTSGEQFF. CDR3 DNA sequence: TGTGCCAGTAGTACAAGCGGAGAGCAGTTCTTC.

Many counts were recorded for this clonotype. This chain uses TRBV7-6 with TRBJ1-5, with no clear D. V was trimmed by 2 bases and J by 0 bases, leaving 8 bases between them. This CDR3 region has 15 residues. Germline V gives CDR1 SGHVS, CDR2 FNYEAQ. In DNA form, the CDR3 reads TGTGCCAGCAGCTTACGGGCCCTTAGCAATCAGCCCCAGCATTTT. Its translation is CASSLRALSNQPQHF.

This clonotype was observed many times. This chain links TRBV5-1 with TRBJ2-3; D call uncertain. CDR3 length equals 13 residues. The germline V gene has CDR1 SGHRS and CDR2 YFSETQ. The ends were cut back, 4 bases at V and 2 bases at J, with 8 bases in the middle. The CDR3 DNA is TGCGCCAGCAGCCCCTACTACACAGATACGCAGTATTTT. It encodes CASSPYYTDTQYF. Full variable domain (missing parts from reference TRBV5-1 and TRBJ2-3): KAGVTQTPRYLIKTRGQQVTLSCSPISGHRSVSWYQQTPGQGLQFLFEYFSETQRNKGNFPGRFSGRQFSNSRSEMNVSTLELGDSALYLCASSPYYTDTQYFGPGTRLTVL.